Presented here are 28 T cell receptor beta chains from one specimen sequenced in a study of CDR3 diversity in severe acne. One entry per CDR3 protein, called by TCRdb with MiXCR from the PCR reads. The sample records about 97,000 distinct CDR3 sequences, 45% to 60% being singletons. The sequencing sample was made of blood. These receptors all stem from a male donor with acne.

Only one count was recorded for this clonotype. V gene TRBV7-9 combines with J gene TRBJ2-1, with TRBD2 as a possible D gene (6 bases). Trimming removed 5 bases from V and 5 bases from J, with 16 bases in between. Germline-derived CDR1 and CDR2 are SEHNR and FQNEAQ (reference sequence). This CDR3 has 15 amino acids. The CDR3 DNA reads as TGTGCCAGCAGCCGTTCTAGCGACGGGCACAATGAGCAGTTCTTC. It translates to CASSRSSDGHNEQFF.

The chain is built from TRBV3-1 and TRBJ1-4; tentatively, D is TRBD1 (5 bases). This CDR3 has 17 amino acids. V dropped 0 bases and J dropped 8 bases, with 19 bases sitting between them. The germline V gene encodes CDR1 LGHDT and CDR2 YNNKEL (reference sequence). CDR3 loop: CASSQDELGEGREKLFF. Written as DNA, the CDR3 is TGTGCCAGCAGCCAAGACGAGCTGGGGGAAGGGCGAGAAAAACTGTTTTTT.

The chain combines TRBV7-9 with TRBJ2-2; D unresolved. Trimming took off 3 bases at V and 0 bases at J, with 14 bases between the two ends. The germline CDR1 and CDR2 sequences are SEHNR and FQNEAQ (reference sequence). The CDR3 is 17 amino acids. CDR3 DNA: TGTGCCAGCAGCTTCCCTAGTAGAGAAACGAACACCGGGGAGCTGTTTTTT. It encodes CASSFPSRETNTGELFF.

This clonotype has ten or more counts. The J gene is TRBJ1-3, the V gene TRBV29-1, with TRBD1 as a possible D gene (6 bases). V dropped 7 bases and J dropped 5 bases, with 18 bases sitting between them. This CDR3 spans 14 amino acids. Germline V gene data show CDR1 as SQVTM and CDR2 as ANQGSEA. The CDR3: CSAKQDGQRNTIYF. The DNA for the CDR3 is TGCAGCGCAAAGCAAGACGGACAGCGAAACACCATATATTTT. The whole variable domain, remainder taken from reference TRBV29-1 and TRBJ1-3, is SAVISQKPSRDICQRGTSLTIQCQVDSQVTMMFWYRQQPGQSLTLIATANQGSEATYESGFVIDKFPISRPNLTFSTLTVSNMSPEDSSIYLCSAKQDGQRNTIYFGEGSWLTVV.

This clonotype occurred many times. The gene calls are TRBV29-1 and TRBJ2-3; 8 bases match TRBD2. The trim removed 6 bases at V and 2 bases at J, leaving 10 bases unmatched. The length of the CDR3 is 15 residues. Germline CDR1 is SQVTM and CDR2 is ANQGSEA. The CDR3 is CSVGERGTFTDTQYF. The CDR3 bases are TGCAGCGTCGGAGAGCGGGGGACGTTCACAGATACGCAGTATTTT.

This chain joins TRBV29-1 and TRBJ1-1; no clear D. This CDR3 contains 13 residues. The germline CDR1 and CDR2 sequences are SQVTM and ANQGSEA. Trimming took 4 bases from V and 0 from J, leaving 9 bases between them. The CDR3 here is CSVGALVNTEAFF. DNA for the CDR3: TGCAGCGTTGGGGCCCTGGTGAACACTGAAGCTTTCTTT. Full variable domain (rest looked up from reference TRBV29-1 and TRBJ1-1): SAVISQKPSRDICQRGTSLTIQCQVDSQVTMMFWYRQQPGQSLTLIATANQGSEATYESGFVIDKFPISRPNLTFSTLTVSNMSPEDSSIYLCSVGALVNTEAFFGQGTRLTVV.

This sequence joins TRBV25-1 and TRBJ2-3, with 8 bases lining up with TRBD2. V lost 7 bases to trimming and J lost 3 bases; unmatched junction nucleotides: 9. CDR3 length: 15 amino acids. Germline V CDR1 and CDR2: MGHDK, SYGVNS. CDR3 coding DNA: TGTGCCAGCAACAGCGGGAGTGTGGAAACAGATACGCAGTATTTT. Its translation: CASNSGSVETDTQYF.

This clonotype has at least ten counts. The genes are TRBV7-8 and TRBJ2-1; 10 bases line up with TRBD2. The CDR3 consists of 16 residues. Germline V gene lookup returns CDR1 SGHVS and CDR2 FQNEAQ. J lost 4 bases, V lost 4 bases, and 7 bases had no gene match. The CDR3 nucleotides read TGTGCCAGCAGCTCCTTCGGGACTAGCGCGTACAATGAGCAGTTCTTC. Its translation is CASSSFGTSAYNEQFF.

Comments on this clonotype: Being one base from a much bigger clone, this may be a read error. The chain employs TRBV7-9 and TRBJ1-1; D is uncertain. V lost 0 bases to trimming and J lost 5 bases, with 10 bases between them. CDR1 is SEHNR, CDR2 FQNEAQ, per germline (reference sequence). The CDR3 has 14 residues. The CDR3 sequence: CASSLATGETEAFF. The CDR3 region has the DNA TGTGCCAGCAGCTTAGCAACTGGAGAGACTGAAGCTTTCTTT.

This clonotype occurred many times. The chain uses TRBV6-5 and TRBJ2-1; D is uncertain. This CDR3 has 17 residues. The germline V gene encodes CDR1 MNHEY and CDR2 SVGAGI. Trimming cost V 5 bases and J 0 bases, with 17 bases left between them. Here the CDR3 reads CASSQALPHSSYNEQFF. The CDR3 DNA follows: TGTGCCAGCAGTCAGGCATTGCCACACAGCTCCTACAATGAGCAGTTCTTC.

Points on this clonotype: A single base separates this from a much larger clone, so it may be a read error. V is TRBV7-9 and J is TRBJ1-1; possibly TRBD1 for D (6 bases). The germline CDR1 and CDR2 sequences are SEHNR and FQNEAQ (reference sequence). This CDR3 is built from 12 residues. CDR3 nucleotides: TGTGCCACGAGGACAGCGAACACTGAAGCTCTCTTT. Residues: CATRTANTEALF.

Concerning this clonotype itself: Likely a read error: the CDR3 ends without its conserved phenylalanine or tryptophan. V and J are TRBV6-2 or TRBV6-3 and TRBJ2-7, with 13 bases identical to TRBD2. The length of the CDR3 is 16 residues. V gave up 6 bases and J gave up 4 bases; unmatched junction bases: 9. Germline V gene lookup returns CDR1 MNHEY and CDR2 SVGEGT. The CDR3 DNA is TGTGCCAGCAGGCTAACTAGCGGGAGGGGCGTATACGAGCAGTACCTC. Its translation: CASRLTSGRGVYEQYL.

The chain carries TRBV7-9 and TRBJ1-2; unclear D gene. This CDR3 has 10 residues. Between the trimmed V and J ends, which lost 10 bases and 7 bases, there was a span of 10 bases. Germline-derived CDR1 and CDR2 are SEHNR and FQNEAQ (reference sequence). The CDR3 loop is CATDSGGYTF. CDR3 coding DNA: TGTGCCACTGATTCGGGTGGCTACACCTTC.

The CDR3 sequence: CASSLPGTSGRAYEQYF. The CDR3 nucleotides read TGTGCCAGCAGCTTACCCGGGACTAGCGGGAGGGCCTACGAGCAGTACTTC. V gene TRBV7-8 combines with J gene TRBJ2-7; TRBD2 matches at 16 bases. From germline, CDR1 is SGHVS and CDR2 FQNEAQ. J was trimmed by 2 bases and V by 2 bases; bases with no gene match: 3. CDR3 length equals 17 residues.

The genes are TRBV6-5 and TRBJ1-2; D may be TRBD1 (5 bases). The length of the CDR3 is 13 residues. In germline, CDR1 is MNHEY, CDR2 SVGAGI. Deletions cut 6 bases from V and 5 bases from J, with 13 bases between. CDR3 nucleotides: TGTGCCAGCAGCTCGACAGCTACGTATGGCTACACCTTC. Encoded protein: CASSSTATYGYTF.

Comment on this clonotype: Just one base apart from a much larger clone, this may be a read error. The V gene is TRBV7-2, the J gene TRBJ1-5; D perhaps matches TRBD1 (5 bases). The V gene lost 5 bases and the J gene lost 5 bases, with 13 bases spanning the gap. The CDR3 is made up of 14 amino acids. Germline V gene data show CDR1 as SGHTA and CDR2 as FQGNSA. The CDR3 protein is CASSVRGSDQPQHF. Written as DNA, the CDR3 is TGTGCCAGCAGCGTCCGGGGGTCAGATCAGCCCCAGCATTTT.

This chain connects TRBV7-2 to TRBJ1-5; maybe TRBD1 (5 bases). Trimming cost V 0 bases and J 7 bases, with 10 bases left between them. This CDR3 region has 14 residues. CDR1 and CDR2 from the germline V gene are SGHTA and FQGNSA. CDR3 bases: TGTGCCAGCAGCTTAGCTGGCAGGGAACAGCCCCAGCATTTT. It yields the protein CASSLAGREQPQHF.

This clonotype was seen at least ten times. V is TRBV29-1 and J is TRBJ2-5; 8 bases agree with TRBD2. Trimming cost V 1 base and J 4 bases; bases outside gene matches: 11. The CDR3 is 16 residues long. Germline-derived CDR1 and CDR2 are SQVTM and ANQGSEA. CDR3 sequence (DNA): TGCAGCGTTGAAGGGAGAGCGGGAGACCCTCTAGAGACCCAGTACTTC. Translated, it gives CSVEGRAGDPLETQYF.

V gene TRBV2 combines with J gene TRBJ1-6, with unresolved D. Trimming cost V 3 bases and J 14 bases, with 8 bases left between them. Germline lookup yields CDR1 SNHLY and CDR2 FYNNEI. This CDR3 region has 11 residues. CDR3 bases: TGTGCCAGCAGTGAGGCTTCGGCCCTCCACTTT. Its translation is CASSEASALHF.

The chain recombines TRBV4-1 with TRBJ1-4; weak D call: TRBD1 (6 bases). The CDR3 has 14 residues. The V gene lost 4 bases and the J gene lost 4 bases, with 10 bases spanning the gap. CDR1 MGHRA and CDR2 YSYEKL come from the germline V gene. The CDR3 region has the DNA TGCGCCAGCAGCCCAGGACAGATTAATGAAAAACTGTTTTTT. This gives the protein CASSPGQINEKLFF.

The chain is built from TRBV7-9 and TRBJ1-6; D gene ambiguous. This CDR3 region has 16 residues. The germline gives CDR1 SEHNR, CDR2 FQNEAQ (reference sequence). Trimming took 1 base from V and 3 from J, leaving 10 bases between them. The CDR3 reads CASSLEWVGYNSPLHF. CDR3 sequence (DNA): TGTGCCAGCAGCTTAGAATGGGTGGGCTATAATTCACCCCTCCACTTT.

This clonotype was seen many times. This chain joins TRBV7-2 and TRBJ2-2; unclear D gene. The CDR3 length is 13 residues. CDR1 and CDR2 from the germline V gene are SGHTA and FQGNSA. The ends were cut back, 1 base at V and 6 bases at J, with 6 bases in the middle. In nucleotides, the CDR3 is TGTGCCAGCAGCTTAGTTTGGCCCGGGGAGCTGTTTTTT. This sequence encodes CASSLVWPGELFF.

Note on this clonotype: At one end, the junction sequence differs from germline, possibly due to a read error. The chain couples TRBV10-3 to TRBJ1-6, with no clear D. Germline V gene sequence: CDR1 ENHRY, CDR2 SYGVKD. This CDR3 has 14 residues. For the CDR3, the DNA is TGTGCCGTCAGTCGGGCAACAGAAAATTCACCCCTCCACTTT. This encodes CAVSRATENSPLHF.

In regard to this clonotype: Possible read error: a much larger clone is one base away. The genes are TRBV9 and TRBJ2-5; the D gene is possibly TRBD2 (5 bases). CDR1 is SGDLS and CDR2 is YYNGEE in the germline V gene. This CDR3 has 11 residues. CDR3: CASGFQETQYF. CDR3 sequence (DNA): TGCGCCAGCGGCTTCCAAGAGACCCAGTACTTC. Full variable domain (outside the CDR3, taken from reference TRBV9 and TRBJ2-5): DSGVTQTPKHLITATGQRVTLRCSPRSGDLSVYWYQQSLDQGLQFLIQYYNGEERAKGNILERFSAQQFPDLHSELNLSSLELGDSALYFCASGFQETQYFGPGTRLLVL.

The CDR3 DNA reads TGTGCCACCTCTGCAGGGTCGGAGACCCAGTACTTC. This translates into CATSAGSETQYF. This sequence joins TRBV25-1 and TRBJ2-5; D may be TRBD1 (5 bases). The germline V and J ends were trimmed by 10 bases and 5 bases, with 14 bases remaining between them. The CDR3 totals 12 residues. Germline assignment: CDR1 MGHDK and CDR2 SYGVNS.

This clonotype was counted a single time. The junction does not match germline at one end; this may be a read error. This rearrangement joins TRBV6-1 to TRBJ2-2; the match to TRBD2 covers 7 bases. CDR1 and CDR2 from the germline V gene are MNHNS and SASEGT. The CDR3 runs to 18 residues. The CDR3 bases are TGCGCCAGCAGCCAAGATGATTTGGCGGGAGTAAGCACCGGGGAGCTGTTTTTT. This gives the protein CASSQDDLAGVSTGELFF.

This clonotype was seen just once. A read error is possible here, since a much larger clone lies one base away. This rearrangement joins TRBV7-9 to TRBJ2-7, with no clear D. The CDR3 loop spans 14 amino acids. Trimming cost V 1 base and J 1 base, with 8 bases left between them. Germline V gene data show CDR1 as SEHNR and CDR2 as FQNEAQ (reference sequence). The CDR3 protein is CASSLVGRSYEQYF. The CDR3 coding sequence is TGTGCCAGCAGCTTAGTCGGCAGATCCTACGAGCAGTACTTC.

V gene TRBV29-1 combines with J gene TRBJ1-1, with D maybe TRBD1 (6 bases). This CDR3 has 13 residues. Trimming shortened V by 1 base and J by 5 bases, and 11 bases separated the two germline ends. CDR1 and CDR2 from the germline V gene are SQVTM and ANQGSEA. This chain's CDR3 is CSVEGQGRTEAFF. The CDR3 DNA is TGCAGCGTTGAAGGTCAGGGGAGAACTGAAGCTTTCTTT.